A single TCR beta chain is shown here with its context. Trimming removed 7 bases at V and 3 bases at J, with 16 bases between. Germline CDR1 reads MNHEY; CDR2 reads SMNVEV (reference sequence). This CDR3 contains 14 residues. The data were taken from a study of blood T cell repertoires in COVID-19. Whole-study context: T cells, B-cell-depleted T cells, or PBMCs provided the cDNA or gDNA that served as material.

Authors' data handling: Estimates of nucleated cell counts were drawn from the amplification of reference gene primers. Repertoires were generated with immunoSEQ multiplex PCR, while TCRdb's copy carries only in-frame clones and drops some. Clone size and the V and J calls come from that table; the DNA yielded D and trimming. The profile shows hundreds of thousands of clones, roughly 86% of them singletons. Cohorts were assigned according to the clinical history that participants reported. The receptor was isolated from a woman under 40 with acute COVID-19. The material sequenced was PBMCs or T cells enriched from blood (not recorded which). V usage is TRBV27 and J usage is TRBJ2-7, with a weak D call TRBD1 (6 bases). CDR3 in DNA: TGTGCCAGCAATACCGGCCGCAGGGGCTACGAGCAGTACTTC. The encoded protein is CASNTGRRGYEQYF.